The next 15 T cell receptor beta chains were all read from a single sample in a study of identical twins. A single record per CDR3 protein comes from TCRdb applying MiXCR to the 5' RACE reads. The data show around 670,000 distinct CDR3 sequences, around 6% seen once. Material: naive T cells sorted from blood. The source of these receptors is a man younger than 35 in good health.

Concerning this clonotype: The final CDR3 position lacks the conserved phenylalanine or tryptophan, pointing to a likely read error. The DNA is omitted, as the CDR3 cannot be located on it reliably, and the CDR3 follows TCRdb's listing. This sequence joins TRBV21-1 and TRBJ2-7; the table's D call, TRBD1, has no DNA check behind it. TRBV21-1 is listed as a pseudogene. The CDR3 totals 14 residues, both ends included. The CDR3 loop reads CASSARQEDYEQYS.

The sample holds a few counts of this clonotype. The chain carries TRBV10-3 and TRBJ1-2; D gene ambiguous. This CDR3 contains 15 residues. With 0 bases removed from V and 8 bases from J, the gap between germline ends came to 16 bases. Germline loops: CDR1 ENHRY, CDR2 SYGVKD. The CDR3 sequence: CAISESIGLRSGYTF. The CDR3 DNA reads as TGTGCCATCAGTGAGTCGATAGGGTTACGGAGCGGCTACACCTTC.

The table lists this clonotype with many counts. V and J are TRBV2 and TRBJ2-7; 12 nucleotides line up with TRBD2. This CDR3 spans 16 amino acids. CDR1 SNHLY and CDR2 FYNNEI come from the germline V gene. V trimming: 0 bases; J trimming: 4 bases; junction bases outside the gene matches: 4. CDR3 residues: CASSEANLAGGYEQYF. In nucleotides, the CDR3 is TGTGCCAGCAGTGAAGCCAACCTAGCGGGAGGGTACGAGCAGTACTTC. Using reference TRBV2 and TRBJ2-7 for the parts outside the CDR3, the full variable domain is EPEVTQTPSHQVTQMGQEVILRCVPISNHLYFYWYRQILGQKVEFLVSFYNNEISEKSEIFDDQFSVERPDGSNFTLKIRSTKLEDSAMYFCASSEANLAGGYEQYFGPGTRLTVT.

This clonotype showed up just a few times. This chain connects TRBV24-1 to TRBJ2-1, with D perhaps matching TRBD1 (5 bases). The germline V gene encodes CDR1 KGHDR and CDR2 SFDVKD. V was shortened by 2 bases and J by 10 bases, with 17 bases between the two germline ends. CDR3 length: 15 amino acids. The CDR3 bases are TGTGCCACCAGTGATTCTATGTCAGGGCTTGGCGAGCAGTTCTTC. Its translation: CATSDSMSGLGEQFF.

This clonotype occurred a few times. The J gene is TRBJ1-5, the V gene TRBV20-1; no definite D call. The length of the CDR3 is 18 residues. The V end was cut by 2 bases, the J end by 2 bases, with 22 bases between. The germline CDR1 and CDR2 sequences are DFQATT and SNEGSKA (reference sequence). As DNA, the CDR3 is TGCAGTGCTAGACAACCGGGCCTCACCCTTGAGGGCAATCAGCCCCAGCATTTT. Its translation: CSARQPGLTLEGNQPQHF.

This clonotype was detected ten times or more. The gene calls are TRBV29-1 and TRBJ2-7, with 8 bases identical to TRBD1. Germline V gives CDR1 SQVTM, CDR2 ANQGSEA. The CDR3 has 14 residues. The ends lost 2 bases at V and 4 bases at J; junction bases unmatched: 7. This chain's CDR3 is CSVELPGGSYEQYF. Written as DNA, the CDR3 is TGCAGCGTTGAACTCCCAGGGGGCTCGTACGAGCAGTACTTC.

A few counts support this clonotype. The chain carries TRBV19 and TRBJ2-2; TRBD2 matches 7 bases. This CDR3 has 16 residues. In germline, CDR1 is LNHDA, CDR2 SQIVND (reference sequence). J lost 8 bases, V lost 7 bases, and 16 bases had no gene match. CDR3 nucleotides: TGTGCCAGTAACCCTTGGGCGGGAGAACATATAGGGGAGCTGTTTTTT. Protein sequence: CASNPWAGEHIGELFF.

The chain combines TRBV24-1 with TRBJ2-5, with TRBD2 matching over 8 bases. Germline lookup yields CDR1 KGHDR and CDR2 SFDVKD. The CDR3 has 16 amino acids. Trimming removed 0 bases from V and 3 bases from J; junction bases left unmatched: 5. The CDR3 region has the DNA TGTGCCACCAGTGATTTGCGGGGTAGCGGGAAAGAGACCCAGTACTTC. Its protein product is CATSDLRGSGKETQYF.

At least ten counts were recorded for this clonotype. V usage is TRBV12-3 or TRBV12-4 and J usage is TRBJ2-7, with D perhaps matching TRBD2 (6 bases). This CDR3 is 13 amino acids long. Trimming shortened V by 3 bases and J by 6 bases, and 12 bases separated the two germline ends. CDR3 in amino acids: CASSFTAGGEQYF. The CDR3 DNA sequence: TGTGCCAGCAGTTTTACGGCCGGGGGCGAGCAGTACTTC.

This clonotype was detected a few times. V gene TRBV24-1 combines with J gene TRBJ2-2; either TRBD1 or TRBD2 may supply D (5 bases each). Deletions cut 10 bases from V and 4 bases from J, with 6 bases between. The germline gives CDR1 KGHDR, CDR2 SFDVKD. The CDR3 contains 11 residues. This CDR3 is CATGVTGELFF. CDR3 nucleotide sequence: TGTGCCACGGGGGTCACCGGGGAGCTGTTTTTT.

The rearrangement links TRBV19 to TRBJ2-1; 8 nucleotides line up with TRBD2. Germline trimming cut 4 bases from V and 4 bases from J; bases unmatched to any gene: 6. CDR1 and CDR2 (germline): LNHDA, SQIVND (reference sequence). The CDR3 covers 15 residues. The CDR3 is CASSRAGAPYNEQFF. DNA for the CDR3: TGTGCCAGTAGTAGAGCGGGAGCGCCGTACAATGAGCAGTTCTTC. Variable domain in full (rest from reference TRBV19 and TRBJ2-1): DGGITQSPKYLFRKEGQNVTLSCEQNLNHDAMYWYRQDPGQGLRLIYYSQIVNDFQKGDIAEGYSVSREKKESFPLTVTSAQKNPTAFYLCASSRAGAPYNEQFFGPGTRLTVL.

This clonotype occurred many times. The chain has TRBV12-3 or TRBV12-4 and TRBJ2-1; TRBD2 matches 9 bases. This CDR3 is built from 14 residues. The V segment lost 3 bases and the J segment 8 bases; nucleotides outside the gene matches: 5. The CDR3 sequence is CASSFGLATDEQFF. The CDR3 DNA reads TGTGCCAGCAGTTTCGGACTAGCGACGGATGAGCAGTTCTTC.

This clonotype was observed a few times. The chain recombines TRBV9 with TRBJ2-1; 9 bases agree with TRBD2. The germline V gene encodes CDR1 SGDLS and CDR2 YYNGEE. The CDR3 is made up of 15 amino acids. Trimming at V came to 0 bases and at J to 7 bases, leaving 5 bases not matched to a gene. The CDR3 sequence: CASSVVGGRGNEQFF. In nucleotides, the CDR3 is TGTGCCAGCAGCGTAGTTGGCGGGAGGGGGAATGAGCAGTTCTTC.

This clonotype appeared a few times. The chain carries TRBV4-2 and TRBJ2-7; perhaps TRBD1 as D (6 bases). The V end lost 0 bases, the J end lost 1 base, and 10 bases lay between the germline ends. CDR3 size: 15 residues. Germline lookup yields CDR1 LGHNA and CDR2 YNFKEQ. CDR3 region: CASSQDIGGSYEQYF. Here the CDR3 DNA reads TGTGCCAGCAGCCAAGATATAGGGGGATCCTACGAGCAGTACTTC.

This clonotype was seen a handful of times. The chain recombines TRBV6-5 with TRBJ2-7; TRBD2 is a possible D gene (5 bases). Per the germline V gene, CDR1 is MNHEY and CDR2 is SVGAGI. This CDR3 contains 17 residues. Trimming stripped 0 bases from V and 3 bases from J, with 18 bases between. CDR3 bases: TGTGCCAGCAGTTACTCGAGAGCGGCCCGTACCATCTACGAGCAGTACTTC. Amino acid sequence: CASSYSRAARTIYEQYF.